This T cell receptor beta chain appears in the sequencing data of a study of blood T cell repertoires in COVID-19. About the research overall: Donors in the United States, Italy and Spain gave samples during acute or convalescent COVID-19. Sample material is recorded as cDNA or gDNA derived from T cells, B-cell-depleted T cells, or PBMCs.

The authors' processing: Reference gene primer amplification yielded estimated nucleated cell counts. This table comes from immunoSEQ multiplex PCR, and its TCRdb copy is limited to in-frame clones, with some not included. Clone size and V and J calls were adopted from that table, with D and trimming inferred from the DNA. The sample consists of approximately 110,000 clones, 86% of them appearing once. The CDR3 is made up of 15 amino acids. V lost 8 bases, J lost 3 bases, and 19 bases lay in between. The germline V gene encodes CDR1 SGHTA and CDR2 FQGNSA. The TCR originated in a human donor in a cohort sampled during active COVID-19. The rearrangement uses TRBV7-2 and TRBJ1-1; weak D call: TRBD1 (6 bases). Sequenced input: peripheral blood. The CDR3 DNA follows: TGTGCCAGCGGTCCTCGTACTACAGGGTACACTGAAGCTTTCTTT. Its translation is CASGPRTTGYTEAFF.